The present T cell receptor (beta chain) was sequenced within a study of shared clonotypes between healthy human individuals. This clone showed up just a few times. Unsorted samples, those not sorted, used 84 million or so PBMCs for genomic DNA. CDR3 length: 13 residues. Germline V CDR1 and CDR2: MDHEN, SYDVKM. V gave up 7 bases and J gave up 6 bases, with 13 bases separating them. The table came from immunoSEQ multiplex PCR; TCRdb's copy has only in-frame clones and leaves some out. The sample includes about 490,000 clones, roughly 78% seen only once; the top ten take around 12%. Specimen: PBMCs. The receptor comes from a woman aged 40-49 years in good health. Some clones in this sample may be carry-over from other donors' samples. The V gene is TRBV28, the J gene TRBJ1-5, with D uncertain. Here the CDR3 reads CASILSGGQPQHF. In nucleotides, the CDR3 is TGTGCCAGCATCCTTTCGGGTGGTCAGCCCCAGCATTTT.